This TCR beta chain was documented in a study of shared clonotypes between healthy human individuals. Study-level background: The donor pool was made up of two women and a few men aged 18 to 49. The study used three CD4 naive, three CD4 memory, two CD8 naive and one CD8 memory plate per donor.

Germline CDR1 reads LGHNT; CDR2 reads FRNRAP. There are 14 residues in the CDR3. Trimming took off 4 bases at V and 2 bases at J, with 8 bases between the two ends. In its sample, this clone was seen once. Antigen: not known. General study points: Roughly 5% of naive CD4 clonotypes were common to four donors.

Cells designated naive CD8 were CD45RO-negative and were positively selected for CCR7, with terminally differentiated effector memory CD45RA+ cells excluded. The sorted-subset replicate PCRs were given 150 to 200 ng DNA, which is tens of thousands of T cell genomes. Data came from immunoSEQ multiplex PCR; TCRdb stores just in-frame clones and leaves some out. The sample includes hundreds of thousands of clones, roughly 96% of them seen just once. This chain links TRBV12-5 with TRBJ2-2; tentative D call: TRBD2 (5 bases). The clonotype was recovered from a woman under 40 in good health. The sequencing sample was made of naive CD8+ T cells sorted from blood. CDR3 in amino acids: CASGSGFNTGELFF. In DNA form, the CDR3 reads TGTGCTAGTGGTTCGGGGTTCAACACCGGGGAGCTGTTTTTT.